The present T cell receptor (beta chain) was sequenced within a study of CD8+CD57+ T cells in acquired aplastic anemia. Study in general: Sorted CD4+ and CD8+ cells yielded roughly 3 ug of DNA on average. Mean read depth for CD4+ cells from healthy donors was approximately 10 million. Study-wide results and caveats: Roughly 31 CD8+ CDR3 sequences were shared between patients and controls. Controls and patients did not differ significantly in CD8+ Simpson's diversity.

This CDR3 has 15 residues. Germline V CDR1 and CDR2: LNHDA, SQIVND (reference sequence). Trimming took off 7 bases at V and 5 bases at J, with 20 bases between the two ends. Genomic DNA served as template for TCR beta VDJ and CDR3 profiling. TCRdb ran MiXCR on the reads and lists one entry per CDR3 protein. The sample has 180,000 or so distinct CDR3 sequences, 46% seen once; the top ten hold about 2.9%. In regard to this clonotype: Its cognate antigen is unknown.

Sequenced: sorted CD4+, CD8+, or CD8+CD57+ T cells (not recorded which) from PBMCs. The source is a human donor in good health. The rearrangement uses TRBV19 and TRBJ1-1; maybe TRBD1 (6 bases). CDR3 region: CASIPGQNPSTEAFF. The CDR3 DNA is TGTGCCAGTATACCCGGACAGAACCCAAGTACTGAAGCTTTCTTT. The complete variable domain, with remaining parts taken from reference TRBV19 and TRBJ1-1, reads DGGITQSPKYLFRKEGQNVTLSCEQNLNHDAMYWYRQDPGQGLRLIYYSQIVNDFQKGDIAEGYSVSREKKESFPLTVTSAQKNPTAFYLCASIPGQNPSTEAFFGQGTRLTVV.